The clone carrying this T cell receptor (beta chain) was observed a few times. Its antigen is unidentified. Time point specified: week 5, during vaccination. Every vaccine dose comprised 300 ug of mutant IDH1 20-mer peptide plus topical imiquimod. The data are from a study of a mutant IDH1 vaccine in newly diagnosed glioma. The wider study: The start of vaccination came 4-6 weeks after radiotherapy alone, or with temozolomide cycles.

The germline CDR1 and CDR2 sequences are SGHNT and YYREEE (reference sequence). The J segment lost 2 bases and the V segment lost 4 bases, leaving 9 bases of the junction unmatched. The CDR3 length is 15 residues. The data were produced by immunoSEQ multiplex PCR, yet TCRdb's version contains in-frame clones alone and is incomplete. The repertoire consists of 30,000 to 40,000 clones, with about 56% occurring once and the leading ten covering 9.5% to 11%. Here the sequenced sample was PBMCs, taken from a glioma patient whose treatment included an IDH1 peptide vaccine. The chain uses TRBV5-4 and TRBJ2-7; 7 bases align to TRBD2. This receptor was identified in a woman aged 18-30 years with glioma. CDR3 sequence: CASSPGLEGTYEQYF. The CDR3 DNA reads TGTGCCAGCAGCCCCGGACTAGAGGGAACCTACGAGCAGTACTTC.